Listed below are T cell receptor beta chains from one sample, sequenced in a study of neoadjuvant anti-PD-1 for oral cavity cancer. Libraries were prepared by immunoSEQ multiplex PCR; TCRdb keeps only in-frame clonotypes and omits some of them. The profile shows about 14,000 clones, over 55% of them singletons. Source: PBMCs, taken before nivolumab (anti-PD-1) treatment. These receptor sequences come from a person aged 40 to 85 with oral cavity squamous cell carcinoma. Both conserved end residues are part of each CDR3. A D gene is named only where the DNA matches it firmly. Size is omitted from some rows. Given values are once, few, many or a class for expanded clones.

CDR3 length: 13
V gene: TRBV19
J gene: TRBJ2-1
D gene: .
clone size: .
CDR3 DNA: TGTGCCAGTAGTTCTCTCGGCGGCAATGAGCAGTTCTTC
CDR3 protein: CASSSLGGNEQFF

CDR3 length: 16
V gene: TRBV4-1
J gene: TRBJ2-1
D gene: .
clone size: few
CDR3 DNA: TGCGCCAGCAGCCAAGATTTTGTTCCCTCCTACAATGAGCAGTTCTTC
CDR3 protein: CASSQDFVPSYNEQFF

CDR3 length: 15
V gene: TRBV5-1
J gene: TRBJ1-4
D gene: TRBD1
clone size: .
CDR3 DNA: TGCGCCAGCAGCTTACAGGGGTTTAAAGGTGAAAAACTGTTTTTT
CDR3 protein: CASSLQGFKGEKLFF

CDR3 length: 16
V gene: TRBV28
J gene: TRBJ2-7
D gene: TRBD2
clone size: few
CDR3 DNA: TGTGCCAGCAGTTTCTCGACTAGCGGGAGTGCCTACGAGCAGTACTTC
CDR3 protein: CASSFSTSGSAYEQYF

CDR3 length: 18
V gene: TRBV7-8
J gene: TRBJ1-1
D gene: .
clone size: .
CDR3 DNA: TGTGCCAGCAGCTTATATTTTTCAGGTCGATTATTGAACACTGAAGCTTTCTTT
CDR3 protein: CASSLYFSGRLLNTEAFF

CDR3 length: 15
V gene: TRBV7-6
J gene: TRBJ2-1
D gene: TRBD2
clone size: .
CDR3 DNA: TGTGCCAGCAGCGCTCCTAGCGGGAGGGCTCAACGGCAGTTCTTC
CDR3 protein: CASSAPSGRAQRQFF

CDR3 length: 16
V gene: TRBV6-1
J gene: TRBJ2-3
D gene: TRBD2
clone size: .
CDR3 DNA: TGTGCCAGCAGTGCTCGGACTAGCGGGAGGCCAGATACGCAGTATTTT
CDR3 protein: CASSARTSGRPDTQYF

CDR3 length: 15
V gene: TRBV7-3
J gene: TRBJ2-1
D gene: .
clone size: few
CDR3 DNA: TGTGCCAGCAGCTTAGAGGGGAGCTCCTACAATGAGCAGTTCTTC
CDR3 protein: CASSLEGSSYNEQFF

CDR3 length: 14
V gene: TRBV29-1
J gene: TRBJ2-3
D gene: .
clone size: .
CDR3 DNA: TGCAGCGTTGCGACAGGGACTTACACAGATACGCAGTATTTT
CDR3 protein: CSVATGTYTDTQYF

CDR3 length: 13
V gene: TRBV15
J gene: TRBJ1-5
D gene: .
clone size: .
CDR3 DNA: TGTGCCACCAGCAGAGATCGATATCAGCCCCAGCATTTT
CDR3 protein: CATSRDRYQPQHF

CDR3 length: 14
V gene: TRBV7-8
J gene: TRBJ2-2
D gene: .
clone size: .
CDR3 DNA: TGTGCCAGCACCGCGGGGGCGGGGACCGGGGAGCTGTTTTTT
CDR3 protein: CASTAGAGTGELFF

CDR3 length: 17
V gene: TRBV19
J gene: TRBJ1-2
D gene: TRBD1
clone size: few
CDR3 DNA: TGTGCCAGTAGACTGGACAGGGGGCGCTGGGAAAACTATGGCTACACCTTC
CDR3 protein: CASRLDRGRWENYGYTF

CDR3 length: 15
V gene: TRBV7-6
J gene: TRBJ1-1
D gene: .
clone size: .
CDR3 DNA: TGTGCCAGCAGCTTAATGTCTGCGGGGAGCACTGAAGCTTTCTTT
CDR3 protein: CASSLMSAGSTEAFF

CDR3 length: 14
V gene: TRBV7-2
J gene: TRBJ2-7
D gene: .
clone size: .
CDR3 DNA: TGTGCCAGCAGCCGAGGACTCCTCTCCCACGAGCAGTACTTC
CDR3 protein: CASSRGLLSHEQYF

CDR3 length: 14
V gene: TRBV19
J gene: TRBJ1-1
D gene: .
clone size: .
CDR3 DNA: TGTGCCAGTAGTATCTCAGGATTAGCGGGTGAAGCTTTCTTT
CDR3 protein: CASSISGLAGEAFF

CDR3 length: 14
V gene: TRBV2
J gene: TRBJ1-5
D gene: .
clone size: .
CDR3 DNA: TGTGCCAGCAGGGCGACTGGAAGCAATCAGCCCCAGCATTTT
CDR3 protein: CASRATGSNQPQHF

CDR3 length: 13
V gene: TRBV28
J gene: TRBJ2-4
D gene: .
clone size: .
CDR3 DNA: TGTGCCAGCACCCGACTAGCCAAAAACATTCAGTACTTC
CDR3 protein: CASTRLAKNIQYF

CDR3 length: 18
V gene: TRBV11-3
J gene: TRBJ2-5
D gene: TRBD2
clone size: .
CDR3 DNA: TGTGCCAGCAGCTTAGATTTGATAGCGGGGGGGCCAGGTGAGACCCAGTACTTC
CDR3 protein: CASSLDLIAGGPGETQYF

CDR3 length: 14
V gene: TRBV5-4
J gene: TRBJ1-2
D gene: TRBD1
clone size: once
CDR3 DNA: TGTGCCAGCAGCATAAACAGGGGCGACTATGGCTACACCTTC
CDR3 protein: CASSINRGDYGYTF

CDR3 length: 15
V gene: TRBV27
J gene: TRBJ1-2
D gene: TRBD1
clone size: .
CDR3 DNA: TGTGCCAGCAGTACGATACAGGGGCGGCTGTATGGCTACACCTTC
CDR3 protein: CASSTIQGRLYGYTF

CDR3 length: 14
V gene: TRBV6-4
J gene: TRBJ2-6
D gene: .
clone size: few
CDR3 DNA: TGTGCCAGCAGTGAGGGGGGTGGGGCCAACGTCCTGACTTTC
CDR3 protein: CASSEGGGANVLTF

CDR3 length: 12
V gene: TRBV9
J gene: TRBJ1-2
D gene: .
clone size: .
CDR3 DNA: TGTGCCAGCAGCGACAGGGCAACTGGCTACACCTTC
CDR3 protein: CASSDRATGYTF

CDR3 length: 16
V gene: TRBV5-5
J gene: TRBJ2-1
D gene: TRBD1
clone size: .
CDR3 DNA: TGTGCCAGCAGCTGGGGACTGGACAGGGATTACAATGAGCAGTTCTTC
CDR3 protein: CASSWGLDRDYNEQFF

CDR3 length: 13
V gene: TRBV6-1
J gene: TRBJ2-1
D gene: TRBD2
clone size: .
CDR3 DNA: TGTGCCAGTAGAGCTAGCGGTTACAATGAGCAGTTCTTC
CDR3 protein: CASRASGYNEQFF

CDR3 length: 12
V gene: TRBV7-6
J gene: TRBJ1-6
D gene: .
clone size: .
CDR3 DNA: TGTGCCAGCAGCTCCGACAGTTCACCCCTCCACTTT
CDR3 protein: CASSSDSSPLHF

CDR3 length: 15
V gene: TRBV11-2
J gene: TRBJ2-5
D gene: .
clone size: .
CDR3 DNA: TGTGCCAGCAGCTTAGACCCCTTCCCTGGAGAGACCCAGTACTTC
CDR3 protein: CASSLDPFPGETQYF

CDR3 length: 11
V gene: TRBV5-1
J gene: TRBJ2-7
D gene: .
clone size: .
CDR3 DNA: TGCGCCAGCAGGGAGGTAGCCGAGCAGTACTTC
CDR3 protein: CASREVAEQYF

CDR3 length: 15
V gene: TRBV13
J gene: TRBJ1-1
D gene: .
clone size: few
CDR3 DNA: TGTGCCAGCAGCTCAACCCCCGGGGACTACACTGAAGCTTTCTTT
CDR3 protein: CASSSTPGDYTEAFF

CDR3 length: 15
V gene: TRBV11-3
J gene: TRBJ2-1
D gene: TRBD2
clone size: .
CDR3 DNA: TGTGCCAGCAGCCCAACTAGCGTAGATTACAATGAGCAGTTCTTC
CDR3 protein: CASSPTSVDYNEQFF

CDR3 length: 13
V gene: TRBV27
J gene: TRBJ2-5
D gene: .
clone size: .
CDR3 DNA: TGTGCCAGCAGTTCCCCGTACCAAGAGACCCAGTACTTC
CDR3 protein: CASSSPYQETQYF

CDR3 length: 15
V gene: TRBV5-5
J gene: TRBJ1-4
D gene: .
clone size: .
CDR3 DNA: TGTGCCAGCAGCTTTCAGGGAACAACTAATGAAAAACTGTTTTTT
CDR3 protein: CASSFQGTTNEKLFF

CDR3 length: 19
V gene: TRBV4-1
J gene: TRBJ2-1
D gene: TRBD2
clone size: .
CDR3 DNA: TGCGCCAGCAGTCAAGTCCGCTTTAAACTAGCGGGGGGTGACAATGAGCAGTTCTTC
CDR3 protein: CASSQVRFKLAGGDNEQFF

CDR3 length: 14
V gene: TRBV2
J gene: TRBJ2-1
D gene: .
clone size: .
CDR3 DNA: TGTGCCAGCAGTGATACAATCCTGGGGAATGAGCAGTTCTTC
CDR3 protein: CASSDTILGNEQFF

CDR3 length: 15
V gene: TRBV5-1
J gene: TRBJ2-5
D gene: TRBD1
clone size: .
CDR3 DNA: TGCGCCAGCCACCCGAAACAGGGGTGGGAGCAGACCCAGTACTTC
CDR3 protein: CASHPKQGWEQTQYF

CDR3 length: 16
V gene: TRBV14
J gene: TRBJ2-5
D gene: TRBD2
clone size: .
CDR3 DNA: TGTGCCAGCAGCCAAGATCGCCTAGCGGTCCAAGAGACCCAGTACTTC
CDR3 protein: CASSQDRLAVQETQYF

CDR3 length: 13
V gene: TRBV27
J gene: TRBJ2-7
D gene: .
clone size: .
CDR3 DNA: TGTGCCAGCAGTTTAGGCAGAACCTACGAGCAGTACTTC
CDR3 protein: CASSLGRTYEQYF

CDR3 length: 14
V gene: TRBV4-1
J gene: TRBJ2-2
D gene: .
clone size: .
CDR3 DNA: TGCGCCAGCAGCCAAGTGTTAGCTGCCGGGGAGCTGTTTTTT
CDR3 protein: CASSQVLAAGELFF

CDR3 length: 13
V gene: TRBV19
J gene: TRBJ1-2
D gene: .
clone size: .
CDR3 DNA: TGTGCCACCACCTCGGTAGGGGGCTATGGCTACACCTTC
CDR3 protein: CATTSVGGYGYTF

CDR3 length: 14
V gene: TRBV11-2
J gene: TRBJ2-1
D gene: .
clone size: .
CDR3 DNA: TGTGCCAGCAGCCACACCGTCTCCTACAATGAGCAGTTCTTC
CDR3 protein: CASSHTVSYNEQFF

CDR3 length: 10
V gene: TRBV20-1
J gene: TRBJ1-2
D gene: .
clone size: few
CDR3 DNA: TGCAGTGCTAGAGAAGGCGGCTACACCTTC
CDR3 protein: CSAREGGYTF

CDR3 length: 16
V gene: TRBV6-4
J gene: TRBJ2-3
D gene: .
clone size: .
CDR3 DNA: TGTGCCAGCAGTGACTCAAGGGGGGCTGGGGCAGATACGCAGTATTTT
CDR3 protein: CASSDSRGAGADTQYF

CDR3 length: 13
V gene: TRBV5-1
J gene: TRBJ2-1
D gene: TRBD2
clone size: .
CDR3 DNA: TGCGCCAGCAGCTGGGCCGGGACTAGAGAGCAGTTCTTC
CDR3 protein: CASSWAGTREQFF

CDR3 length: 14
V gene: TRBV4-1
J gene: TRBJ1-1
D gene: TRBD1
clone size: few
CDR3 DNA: TGCGCCAGCAGCCGAGGGACAGCGAACACTGAAGCTTTCTTT
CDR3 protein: CASSRGTANTEAFF

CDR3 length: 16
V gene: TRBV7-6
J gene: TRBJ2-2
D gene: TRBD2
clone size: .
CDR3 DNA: TGTGCCAGCAGCTTAGAGGTCGCGGGAGCAAACGGGGAGCTGTTTTTT
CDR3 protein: CASSLEVAGANGELFF

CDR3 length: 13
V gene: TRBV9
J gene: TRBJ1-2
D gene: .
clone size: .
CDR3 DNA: TGTGCCAGCAGCTCGGGGCCTGGCTATGGCTACACCTTC
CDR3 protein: CASSSGPGYGYTF

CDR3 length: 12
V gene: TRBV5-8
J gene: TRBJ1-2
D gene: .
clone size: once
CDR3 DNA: TGTGCCAGCAGCAATACAGGGTATGGCTACACCTTC
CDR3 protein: CASSNTGYGYTF

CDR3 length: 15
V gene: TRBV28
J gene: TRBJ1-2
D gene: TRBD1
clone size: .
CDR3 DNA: TGTGCCAGCAGCCGACCGGGACAGGGTGACTATGGCTACACCTTC
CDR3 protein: CASSRPGQGDYGYTF

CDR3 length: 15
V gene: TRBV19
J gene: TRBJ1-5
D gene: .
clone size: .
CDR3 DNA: TGTGCCAGTAGACTCAGGGACTCCGGGTATCAGCCCCAGCATTTT
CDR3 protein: CASRLRDSGYQPQHF

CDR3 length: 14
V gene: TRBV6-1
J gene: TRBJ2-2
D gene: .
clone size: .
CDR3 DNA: TGTGCCAGCAGTGAATTTAGGGCGGCCGGGGAGCTGTTTTTT
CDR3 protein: CASSEFRAAGELFF

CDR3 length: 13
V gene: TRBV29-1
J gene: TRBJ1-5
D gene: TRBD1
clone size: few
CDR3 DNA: TGCAGCGTCGAAGGGGGACAGGGGGCTGCTCAGCATTTT
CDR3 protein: CSVEGGQGAAQHF

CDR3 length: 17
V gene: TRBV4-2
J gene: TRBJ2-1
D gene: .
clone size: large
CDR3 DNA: TGTGCCAGCAGCCAAGATTTGCTAGCCTTCATTTACAATGAGCAGTTCTTC
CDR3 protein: CASSQDLLAFIYNEQFF

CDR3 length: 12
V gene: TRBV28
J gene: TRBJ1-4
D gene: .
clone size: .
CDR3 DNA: TGTGCCAGCGGCAGGAGAAGGGAAAAACTGTTTTTT
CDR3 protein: CASGRRREKLFF

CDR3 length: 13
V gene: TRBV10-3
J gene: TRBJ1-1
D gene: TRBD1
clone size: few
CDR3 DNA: TGTGCCATCCGGGGACAGGGCTACACTGAAGCTTTCTTT
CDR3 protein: CAIRGQGYTEAFF

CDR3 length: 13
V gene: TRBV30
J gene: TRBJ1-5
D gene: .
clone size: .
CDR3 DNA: TGTGCCTGGACCCAAAGGGGGAATCAGCCCCAGCATTTT
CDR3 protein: CAWTQRGNQPQHF

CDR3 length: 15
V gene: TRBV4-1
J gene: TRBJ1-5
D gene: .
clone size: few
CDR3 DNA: TGCGCCAGCAGCCCAAGTCCCCTTTCGAGGAGGCCCCAGCATTTT
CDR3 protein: CASSPSPLSRRPQHF

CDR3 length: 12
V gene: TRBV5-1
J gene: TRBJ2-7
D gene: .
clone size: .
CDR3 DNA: TGCGCCAGCAGCGTACAGGGCTACGAGCAGTACTTC
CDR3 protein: CASSVQGYEQYF

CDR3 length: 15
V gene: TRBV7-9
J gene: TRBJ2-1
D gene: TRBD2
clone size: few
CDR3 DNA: TGTGCCAGCAGCCCCTTGAGGCGGGGGACGAATGAGCAGTTCTTC
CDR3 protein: CASSPLRRGTNEQFF

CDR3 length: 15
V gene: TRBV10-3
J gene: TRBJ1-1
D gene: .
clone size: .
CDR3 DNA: TGTGCCATCAGTGAGTCGGTGCTGCTCAATACTGAAGCTTTCTTT
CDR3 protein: CAISESVLLNTEAFF